The clone carrying this T cell receptor beta chain was recorded a few times. This sample is part of a study of OX40 agonist ivuxolimab in advanced cancers. Study background: Intravenous ivuxolimab at 0.01 to 10 mg/kg was given to patients every 2 weeks.

The method was immunoSEQ multiplex PCR; TCRdb's version includes in-frame clones alone and lacks a portion of them. The data contain more than 25,000 clones, 82% of them singletons. This sequence was found in an adult with an advanced solid tumor such as melanoma, head and neck, liver or kidney cancer. Sequenced material: CD4+ or CD8+ T cells sorted from blood, taken in a trial of the OX40 agonist ivuxolimab.

In nucleotides, the CDR3 is TGTGCCAGCAGATCTAGTGAGAGGAGGACTGAAGCTTTCTTT. Protein product: CASRSSERRTEAFF. This chain connects TRBV7-9 to TRBJ1-1, with D uncertain. CDR1 SEHNR and CDR2 FQNEAQ come from the germline V gene (reference sequence). The CDR3 runs 14 residues. Trimming took 6 bases from V and 5 from J, leaving 16 bases between them.